Listed here are 10 T cell receptor beta chains from one sample, sequenced in a study of cytomegalovirus exposure and HLA in healthy donors. The study ran its PCR with 60 Vbeta and 13 Jbeta primers. The table came from immunoSEQ multiplex PCR; TCRdb's copy has only in-frame clones and leaves some out. This table holds some 140,000 clones, under 85% found once. Material for sequencing was PBMCs. The receptor set was obtained from a man aged 18 to 29 in good health and CMV-seronegative.

This clone appeared a few times. This chain joins TRBV29-1 and TRBJ1-1, with D uncertain. The germline gives CDR1 SQVTM, CDR2 ANQGSEA. This CDR3 has 12 amino acids. V gave up 0 bases and J gave up 7 bases, with 9 bases separating them. Here the CDR3 DNA reads TGCAGCGTTGAAGAAATGAATAGTGAAGCTTTCTTT. This encodes CSVEEMNSEAFF. Full variable domain (missing parts from reference TRBV29-1 and TRBJ1-1): SAVISQKPSRDICQRGTSLTIQCQVDSQVTMMFWYRQQPGQSLTLIATANQGSEATYESGFVIDKFPISRPNLTFSTLTVSNMSPEDSSIYLCSVEEMNSEAFFGQGTRLTVV.

The genes are TRBV15 and TRBJ2-1; D call uncertain. This CDR3 spans 17 amino acids. V was clipped by 4 bases and J by 0 bases, with 16 bases between them. CDR1 is LNHNV and CDR2 is YYDKDF in the germline V gene (reference sequence). CDR3 residues: CATSTLPLTGSYNEQFF. CDR3 sequence (DNA): TGTGCCACCAGCACCCTCCCTTTAACGGGCTCCTACAATGAGCAGTTCTTC. The full variable domain, rest sourced from reference TRBV15 and TRBJ2-1, is DAMVIQNPRYQVTQFGKPVTLSCSQTLNHNVMYWYQQKSSQAPKLLFHYYDKDFNNEADTPDNFQSRRPNTSFCFLDIRSPGLGDTAMYLCATSTLPLTGSYNEQFFGPGTRLTVL.

The V gene is TRBV9, the J gene TRBJ2-1; TRBD1 matches at 8 bases. V was pared by 0 bases and J by 0 bases, with 5 bases of the junction left unmatched. Germline V gene data show CDR1 as SGDLS and CDR2 as YYNGEE. The CDR3 length is 17 residues. The CDR3 loop reads CASSVADRGFSYNEQFF. For the CDR3, the DNA is TGTGCCAGCAGCGTAGCTGACAGGGGATTCTCCTACAATGAGCAGTTCTTC.

For this clone: The junction and the germline gene differ at one end; a read error may be behind it. The chain recombines TRBV6-1 with TRBJ2-4, with 12 bases matching TRBD2. This CDR3 is 19 amino acids long. Per the germline V gene, CDR1 is MNHNS and CDR2 is SASEGT. The CDR3 reads CASSERAPSGGASKNSQYF. The CDR3 coding sequence is TGTGCCAGCAGTGAGCGGGCCCCTAGCGGGGGGGCTTCCAAAAACAGTCAGTACTTC.

The rearrangement links TRBV9 to TRBJ2-1; 12 bases are shared with TRBD2. The CDR3 runs to 19 residues. The germline V gene has CDR1 SGDLS and CDR2 YYNGEE. V trimming: 5 bases; J trimming: 3 bases; junction bases outside the gene matches: 15. In DNA form, the CDR3 reads TGTGCCAGCAGTAACGGACTAGCGGGGAGACCGCCACTCTACAATGAGCAGTTCTTC. Its protein product is CASSNGLAGRPPLYNEQFF.

The CDR3 reads CASSLLGRGSNQPQHF. The CDR3 DNA sequence: TGTGCCAGCAGCTTACTCGGGAGGGGGAGCAATCAGCCCCAGCATTTT. This chain links TRBV7-8 with TRBJ1-5, with D possibly being TRBD1 (6 bases). Germline loops: CDR1 SGHVS, CDR2 FQNEAQ. The V gene lost 2 bases and the J gene lost 1 base, with 12 bases spanning the gap. The CDR3 contains 16 residues.

The chain carries TRBV7-8 and TRBJ1-1; tentative D call: TRBD1 (5 bases). The CDR3 totals 15 residues. V lost 4 bases and J lost 2, with 14 bases in between. Germline V gene data show CDR1 as SGHVS and CDR2 as FQNEAQ. This CDR3 reads CASSWGGGVNTEAFF. CDR3 bases: TGTGCCAGCAGCTGGGGTGGGGGGGTAAACACTGAAGCTTTCTTT.

The rearrangement uses TRBV11-2 and TRBJ2-5, with D perhaps TRBD1 (5 bases). The V and J ends lost 2 bases and 2 bases respectively, with 9 bases between them. Per the germline V gene, CDR1 is SGHAT and CDR2 is FQNNGV. The CDR3 has 14 residues. CDR3 residues: CASSLQGRQETQYF. CDR3 in DNA: TGTGCCAGCAGCTTACAGGGTCGACAAGAGACCCAGTACTTC. Looking up the rest from reference TRBV11-2 and TRBJ2-5 gives the full variable domain: EAGVAQSPRYKIIEKRQSVAFWCNPISGHATLYWYQQILGQGPKLLIQFQNNGVVDDSQLPKDRFSAERLKGVDSTLKIQPAKLEDSAVYLCASSLQGRQETQYFGPGTRLLVL.

This sequence joins TRBV7-9 and TRBJ2-7; 9 positions agree with TRBD1. The junction had 5 bases not matched to a gene; V was cut back by 4 bases and J by 1 base. Germline V gene lookup returns CDR1 SEHNR and CDR2 FQNEAQ (reference sequence). This CDR3 comprises 15 residues. The CDR3 region has the DNA TGTGCCAGCAGCTGGGGACAGGGCGGATCCTACGAGCAGTACGTC. Translating gives CASSWGQGGSYEQYV.

V is TRBV5-1 and J is TRBJ1-4, with 7 positions matching TRBD1. After removal of 2 bases from V and 7 bases from J, the junction contained 5 bases not matched to a gene. The germline gives CDR1 SGHRS, CDR2 YFSETQ. CDR3 length: 14 amino acids. The CDR3 reads CASSFTGEAEKLFF. Written as DNA, the CDR3 is TGCGCCAGCAGCTTCACAGGGGAGGCTGAAAAACTGTTTTTT.